This T cell receptor beta chain was recovered during a study of tumor-infiltrating lymphocytes in primary liver carcinoma. Study in general: Patients had primary liver carcinoma treated by surgical resection. Patients were men and women aged 30 to 69 years. The study's findings and limits: Relative to tumor region pairs, the tumor-adjacent and tumor-blood pairs showed overlap that was lower.

In this sample, this clonotype turned up a few times. Antigen unknown. Starting from roughly 0.5 ug of total RNA, TCR beta cDNA was produced with a primer in the constant region. Slightly modified ARM-PCR with three nested multiplex PCR rounds yielded TCR beta libraries. TRBV1-TRBV30 forward primers paired with a C-beta reverse primer were used in the first two PCR rounds, which ran roughly 10 cycles each. TCRdb used MiXCR to reprocess the multiplex PCR reads, holding one entry per CDR3 protein. The table records 150,000 to 200,000 distinct CDR3 sequences, over 50% of them present only once. Germline DNA was also extracted, while the blood RNA originated from unsorted whole blood. In advance of surgery, roughly 4.4 milliliters of peripheral blood were collected. The CDR3 length is 13 residues. Looked up from germline, CDR1 is SQVTM and CDR2 is ANQGSEA. Trimming removed 4 bases from V and 4 bases from J, with 11 bases in between.

This chain joins TRBV29-1 and TRBJ1-3, with TRBD1 as a possible D gene (5 bases). The TCR sequence derives from a middle-aged man with primary liver carcinoma and hepatitis B virus infection. Sequenced input: peripheral blood. The CDR3 DNA is TGCAGCGTTGTTGAGGGGTTGGGAAACACCATATATTTT. This encodes CSVVEGLGNTIYF.